A selection of T cell receptor beta chains follows, all from one sample in a study of shared clonotypes between healthy human individuals. Some clones are missing from TCRdb's copy, which holds only in-frame ones; the method was immunoSEQ multiplex PCR. The table records 630,000 or so clones, roughly 98% of them present only once. Sequencing input: naive CD8+ T cells sorted from blood. These receptors were obtained from a man between 25 and 39 years old in good health. Both conserved end residues are part of each CDR3. The D gene is left open where the match is weak. A row's size may be missing; if present it is once, few, many or a size class.

>NA|TRBV5-5|TRBJ2-1|NA
TGTGCCAGCAGCAATTGGCTAGGAAGTCACAATGAGCAGTTCTTC
CASSNWLGSHNEQFF
>NA|TRBV5-6|TRBJ1-5|NA
TGTGCCAGCAGCTTGTTCGGGGGCTCTCAGCCCCAGCATTTT
CASSLFGGSQPQHF
>NA|TRBV13|TRBJ2-1|NA
TGTGCCAGCAGCCCCAGACTAGACGTGTACAATGAGCAGTTCTTC
CASSPRLDVYNEQFF
>NA|TRBV2|TRBJ2-1|NA
TGTGCCACCCACATGAGGGGCGCGGTCGACAATGAGCAGTTCTTC
CATHMRGAVDNEQFF
>NA|TRBV27|TRBJ2-1|NA
TGTGCCAGCAGTCCGGATTGGGGGGGCCGGTTCAATGAGCAGTTCTTC
CASSPDWGGRFNEQFF
>NA|TRBV5-5|TRBJ2-3|TRBD1
TGTGCCAGCAGCCGGGACAGGGGCACAGATACGCAGTATTTT
CASSRDRGTDTQYF
>NA|TRBV6-5|TRBJ2-7|NA
TGTGCCAGCAGTTACTCGGGTCAGTCCTACGAGCAGTACTTC
CASSYSGQSYEQYF
>NA|TRBV11-2|TRBJ2-1|TRBD2
TGTGCCAGCAGCTTCAGGAGCGGGAGTGCCAATGAGCAGTTCTTC
CASSFRSGSANEQFF
>NA|TRBV28|TRBJ2-3|NA
TGTGCCAGCAGCCAACCGGCGGGAGATACGCAGTATTTT
CASSQPAGDTQYF
>once|TRBV27|TRBJ1-4|NA
TGTGCCAGCGGGGGCATTAATGAAAAACTGTTTTTT
CASGGINEKLFF
>once|TRBV29-1|TRBJ2-1|NA
TGCAGCGTTTCAGGAGGTACCAAAGACTACAATGAGCAGTTCTTC
CSVSGGTKDYNEQFF
>once|TRBV11-1|TRBJ2-1|NA
TGTGCCAGCAGCTTAGTGTGGCAAGGATCGGTCAATGAGCAGTTCTTC
CASSLVWQGSVNEQFF
>NA|TRBV5-1|TRBJ2-7|TRBD2
TGCGCCAGCAGCTTACGACACGGTGGGTTAACTAGCGGGACGGGCGAGCAGTACTTC
CASSLRHGGLTSGTGEQYF
>NA|TRBV7-9|TRBJ2-2|NA
TGTGCCAGCAGCTTTGACACCGGGGAGCTGTTTTTT
CASSFDTGELFF
>NA|TRBV27|TRBJ2-7|TRBD2
TGTGCCAGCAGGGGACTAGCATACGAGCAGTACTTC
CASRGLAYEQYF
>NA|TRBV9|TRBJ2-7|NA
TGTGCCAGCAGCGTAGGCGGGAAATTCTACGAGCAGTACTTC
CASSVGGKFYEQYF
>NA|TRBV4-1|TRBJ2-5|NA
TGCGCCAGCAGCCAAGATTCCAGCCACGAGACCCAGTACTTC
CASSQDSSHETQYF